These 31 T cell receptor beta chains came from one sample sequenced in a study of radiation and T cells in renal cell carcinoma. Time point given: blood 4 weeks post-SBRT, at nephrectomy. As for treatment: 15 Gy SBRT to primary tumor, nephrectomy 4 weeks later. The assay was immunoSEQ multiplex PCR, and TCRdb's table has in-frame clones only and misses some. The sample consists of around 180,000 clones, less than 90% of them appearing once. Sequenced material: blood, taken from a patient whose treatment included radiotherapy and nephrectomy. These receptors all stem from a woman between 45 and 65 years old with renal cell carcinoma.

CDR3 in amino acids: CASSGAATDTQYF. In DNA form, the CDR3 reads TGCGCCAGCAGTGGGGCGGCCACAGATACGCAGTATTTT. The chain joins TRBV10-1 to TRBJ2-3; no reliable D call. The CDR3 has 13 residues. The germline V gene encodes CDR1 WNHNN and CDR2 SYGVQD (reference sequence). The V and J ends lost 4 bases and 2 bases respectively, with 7 bases between them.

The chain combines TRBV28 with TRBJ1-2; a weak D match, TRBD1 (5 bases). The CDR3 length is 13 residues. CDR1 is MDHEN and CDR2 is SYDVKM in the germline V gene. V gave up 6 bases and J gave up 3 bases, with 11 bases separating them. CDR3 region: CASSLGTDYGYTF. The CDR3 DNA reads as TGTGCCAGCAGCCTCGGGACTGACTATGGCTACACCTTC.

The V gene is TRBV7-3, the J gene TRBJ1-2; TRBD1 aligns across 7 bases. Germline V gives CDR1 SGHTA, CDR2 FQGTGA. The CDR3 length is 14 residues. V lost 5 bases to trimming and J lost 8 bases; unmatched junction nucleotides: 11. The CDR3 reads CASSPTEGAAGYTF. Written as DNA, the CDR3 is TGTGCCAGCAGCCCCACGGAGGGGGCGGCCGGCTACACCTTC.

This chain joins TRBV2 and TRBJ2-3; the match to TRBD2 covers 8 bases. This CDR3 comprises 15 residues. Unmatched junction bases numbered 8, after V lost 8 bases and J lost 1 base. Germline values: CDR1 SNHLY, CDR2 FYNNEI. CDR3 in amino acids: CASGLSGGRTDTQYF. The DNA of the CDR3 is TGTGCCAGCGGGTTATCGGGGGGGCGCACAGATACGCAGTATTTT.

The chain joins TRBV10-3 to TRBJ2-7; 8 bases are a match to TRBD1. The CDR3 consists of 14 residues. Germline assignment: CDR1 ENHRY and CDR2 SYGVKD. After removal of 4 bases from V and 6 bases from J, the junction contained 8 bases not matched to a gene. The chain's CDR3 is CAISVRQGAPEQYF. In DNA, the CDR3 is TGTGCCATCAGTGTGAGGCAGGGGGCACCCGAGCAGTACTTC.

V and J are TRBV7-9 and TRBJ1-5, with D perhaps matching TRBD1 (5 bases). This CDR3 comprises 14 residues. Trimming cost V 6 bases and J 5 bases, with 14 bases left between them. Germline loops: CDR1 SEHNR, CDR2 FQNEAQ (reference sequence). CDR3 protein: CASSGGQGDQPQHF. CDR3 bases: TGTGCCAGCAGTGGAGGGCAGGGCGATCAGCCCCAGCATTTT. Drawing the rest from reference TRBV7-9 and TRBJ1-5, the complete variable domain is DTGVSQNPRHKITKRGQNVTFRCDPISEHNRLYWYRQTLGQGPEFLTYFQNEAQLEKSRLLSDRFSAERPKGSFSTLEIQRTEQGDSAMYLCASSGGQGDQPQHFGDGTRLSIL.

This clone was counted a few times. This chain links TRBV12-1 with TRBJ1-5. TRBV12-1 is annotated as a pseudogene. This CDR3 is built from 16 residues. CDR3 in DNA: TGTGCCAGCAGCTTTCACGGACTCCTCTGGAGGCAGCCCCAGCATTTT. It translates to CASSFHGLLWRQPQHF.

This clone was counted only a few times. The rearrangement links TRBV7-2 to TRBJ1-1; D possibly corresponds to TRBD1 (5 bases). Per germline, CDR1 SGHTA and CDR2 FQGNSA. The CDR3 totals 14 residues. The V end lost 3 bases, the J end lost 7 bases, and 15 bases lay between the germline ends. The CDR3 DNA reads as TGTGCCAGCAGCTTCTCGGGAGGGGAGGTTGAAGCTTTCTTT. This gives the protein CASSFSGGEVEAFF.

This chain uses TRBV5-4 with TRBJ1-5; perhaps TRBD1 as D (5 bases). Germline V gene lookup returns CDR1 SGHNT and CDR2 YYREEE (reference sequence). Trimming left V 3 bases short and J 5 bases short, with 15 bases between. This CDR3 region has 15 residues. This chain's CDR3 is CASSSGAGSDQPQHF. CDR3 nucleotide sequence: TGTGCCAGCAGCTCCGGGGCAGGGTCAGATCAGCCCCAGCATTTT. Full variable domain (missing parts from reference TRBV5-4 and TRBJ1-5): ETGVTQSPTHLIKTRGQQVTLRCSSQSGHNTVSWYQQALGQGPQFIFQYYREEENGRGNFPPRFSGLQFPNYSSELNVNALELDDSALYLCASSSGAGSDQPQHFGDGTRLSIL.

This clone was seen just once. The chain combines TRBV5-8 with TRBJ1-4; no firm D call. The CDR3 extends over 12 amino acids. The V gene's germline CDR1 is SGHTS and CDR2 YDEGEE. V lost 4 bases to trimming and J lost 7 bases, with 8 bases between them. DNA for the CDR3: TGTGCCAGCAGCCTCCAGGCTGAAAAACTGTTTTTT. Translating it yields CASSLQAEKLFF.

The V gene is TRBV5-1, the J gene TRBJ2-3; no clear D. The germline gives CDR1 SGHRS, CDR2 YFSETQ. The CDR3 runs to 13 residues. V lost 4 bases and J 10 bases, leaving 16 bases between the germline ends. CDR3 DNA sequence: TGCGCCAGCAGCCCCGGACCAGCATACGCGCAGTATTTT. Translating gives CASSPGPAYAQYF.

The chain links TRBV5-6 to TRBJ2-7; 9 bases fit TRBD1. This CDR3 region has 15 residues. V was pared by 1 base and J by 2 bases, with 4 bases of the junction left unmatched. CDR1 SGHDT and CDR2 YYEEEE come from the germline V gene. The CDR3 spells CASSLRRQGAYEQYF. As DNA, the CDR3 is TGTGCCAGCAGCTTGCGGAGACAGGGGGCCTACGAGCAGTACTTC. Complete variable domain (other parts from reference TRBV5-6 and TRBJ2-7): DAGVTQSPTHLIKTRGQQVTLRCSPKSGHDTVSWYQQALGQGPQFIFQYYEEEERQRGNFPDRFSGHQFPNYSSELNVNALLLGDSALYLCASSLRRQGAYEQYFGPGTRLTVT.

The V call is TRBV9, the J call TRBJ1-3; 8 nucleotides line up with TRBD1. The germline CDR1 and CDR2 sequences are SGDLS and YYNGEE. J gave up 4 bases and V 4 bases, and 7 bases lay outside the gene matches. This CDR3 region has 15 residues. In nucleotides, the CDR3 is TGTGCCAGCAGCACGACAGGGGCCTTAGGAAACACCATATATTTT. Amino acids: CASSTTGALGNTIYF.

CDR3 loop: CARSLNRCPEYNEQFF. CDR3 in DNA: TGTGCCAGAAGCTTGAATCGTTGTCCGGAATACAATGAGCAGTTCTTC. J is TRBJ2-1 and V is TRBV5-3; no reliable D call. TRBV5-3 belongs to the ORF category, with a function that is uncertain. Trimming took 1 base from V and 4 from J, leaving 15 bases between them. The CDR3 sequence is 16 residues long.

The chain employs TRBV7-8 and TRBJ1-2; D is unclear. The V end was cut by 3 bases, the J end by 2 bases, with 13 bases between. The CDR3 has 15 amino acids. Per the germline V gene, CDR1 is SGHVS and CDR2 is FQNEAQ. DNA of the CDR3: TGTGCCAGCAGCTTCGCCCGCTCAGCAAACTATGGCTACACCTTC. It codes for CASSFARSANYGYTF.

The chain carries TRBV6-1 and TRBJ1-1; 7 bases map to TRBD1. CDR1 is MNHNS, CDR2 SASEGT, per germline. Trimming at V came to 6 bases and at J to 11 bases, leaving 18 bases not matched to a gene. This CDR3 has 15 amino acids. CDR3 amino acids: CASSFLRQGGRRAFF. The CDR3 coding sequence is TGTGCCAGCAGCTTTCTAAGACAGGGCGGGCGTAGGGCTTTCTTT.

This clone turned up a few times. The rearrangement uses TRBV7-8 and TRBJ2-7; D is unclear. Trimming took off 3 bases at V and 3 bases at J, with 9 bases between the two ends. The germline gives CDR1 SGHVS, CDR2 FQNEAQ. This CDR3 has 13 residues. This CDR3 is CASSLRPHYEQYF. The CDR3 nucleotides are TGTGCCAGCAGCTTGCGTCCGCACTACGAGCAGTACTTC.

V and J are TRBV9 and TRBJ2-7; 8 nucleotides line up with TRBD1. J was trimmed by 2 bases and V by 3 bases; bases with no gene match: 7. This CDR3 spans 15 amino acids. CDR1 is SGDLS and CDR2 is YYNGEE in the germline V gene. The CDR3 sequence: CASSGTGQATYEQYF. CDR3 DNA: TGTGCCAGCAGCGGCACGGGACAGGCAACCTACGAGCAGTACTTC.

The V gene is TRBV19, the J gene TRBJ1-3; D gene unclear. This CDR3 contains 15 residues. V lost 7 bases and J lost 0, with 13 bases in between. Germline V gene data show CDR1 as LNHDA and CDR2 as SQIVND (reference sequence). The CDR3 spells CASTNVGLSGNTIYF. In nucleotides, the CDR3 is TGTGCCAGTACTAACGTTGGCCTCTCTGGAAACACCATATATTTT.

The chain joins TRBV4-3 to TRBJ2-3; D might be TRBD1 or TRBD2, each matching 6 bases. CDR1 and CDR2 from the germline V gene are LGHNA and YSLEER. The germline V and J ends were trimmed by 5 bases and 2 bases, with 11 bases remaining between them. The length of the CDR3 is 14 residues. CDR3 in amino acids: CASSDGGPTDTQYF. CDR3 DNA: TGCGCCAGCAGCGATGGGGGGCCCACAGATACGCAGTATTTT.

The rearrangement links TRBV30 to TRBJ1-4, with D tentatively TRBD1 (6 bases). Per the germline V gene, CDR1 is GTSNPN and CDR2 is SVGIG (reference sequence). CDR3 length: 14 amino acids. Trimming cost V 6 bases and J 6 bases, with 17 bases left between them. Here the CDR3 DNA reads TGTGCCTGTCAGACTGTAACAGGGTATGAAAAACTGTTTTTT. Protein product: CACQTVTGYEKLFF.

This clone is a singleton in its sample. The chain carries TRBV29-1 and TRBJ1-1; possibly TRBD1 for D (5 bases). The V gene lost 3 bases and the J gene lost 0 bases, with 11 bases spanning the gap. Germline V gene sequence: CDR1 SQVTM, CDR2 ANQGSEA. CDR3 size: 14 residues. The DNA for the CDR3 is TGCAGCGTTGAGAGGAGGGGATTGAACACTGAAGCTTTCTTT. It specifies CSVERRGLNTEAFF.

V and J are TRBV4-1 and TRBJ2-5; the D gene could be TRBD1 or TRBD2 (5 bases each). This CDR3 is built from 16 residues. Germline lookup yields CDR1 MGHRA and CDR2 YSYEKL. V lost 5 bases, J lost 5 bases, and 21 bases lay in between. The CDR3 loop is CASSSTGAGFMETQYF. CDR3 nucleotides: TGCGCCAGCAGCTCGACCGGGGCCGGGTTTATGGAGACCCAGTACTTC.

The gene calls are TRBV2 and TRBJ2-5; 8 nucleotides match TRBD2. Per the germline V gene, CDR1 is SNHLY and CDR2 is FYNNEI. The CDR3 consists of 16 residues. J gave up 2 bases and V 7 bases, and 12 bases lay outside the gene matches. The CDR3 here is CASKPRTSGPQETQYF. In DNA form, the CDR3 reads TGTGCCAGCAAGCCCCGAACTAGCGGTCCTCAAGAGACCCAGTACTTC.

This clone was detected a few times. The rearrangement uses TRBV2 and TRBJ2-3; D gene unclear. This CDR3 is 13 amino acids long. The germline V gene has CDR1 SNHLY and CDR2 FYNNEI. V dropped 7 bases and J dropped 2 bases, with 10 bases sitting between them. The CDR3 coding sequence is TGTGCCAGCAAAACCAGTATCACAGATACGCAGTATTTT. It codes for CASKTSITDTQYF.

The chain uses TRBV30 and TRBJ1-5; 7 nucleotides match TRBD1. The CDR3 is 14 amino acids. Germline loops: CDR1 GTSNPN, CDR2 SVGIG (reference sequence). V trimming: 1 base; J trimming: 8 bases; junction bases outside the gene matches: 8. The CDR3 bases are TGTGCCTGGAGTGAGCTCCTGACAGGGAAGCCCCAGCATTTT. This translates into CAWSELLTGKPQHF.

The chain employs TRBV7-2 and TRBJ1-1; D call uncertain. V lost 3 bases, J lost 1 base, and 9 bases lay in between. CDR3 length: 14 residues. CDR1 and CDR2 from the germline V gene are SGHTA and FQGNSA. CDR3 coding DNA: TGTGCCAGCAGCTTGGTTCCAGAGAACACTGAAGCTTTCTTT. Translating gives CASSLVPENTEAFF.

The rearrangement uses TRBV13 and TRBJ2-5; 8 nucleotides agree with TRBD2. CDR1 and CDR2 from the germline V gene are PRHDT and FYEKMQ (reference sequence). The CDR3 is 14 amino acids. V trimming: 5 bases; J trimming: 9 bases; junction bases outside the gene matches: 11. The CDR3 DNA is TGTGCCAGCAGCCCGGGAGGGGGGAGATATGCCCAGTACTTC. Amino acids: CASSPGGGRYAQYF.

This clone was counted once. The chain is built from TRBV7-3 and TRBJ2-2, with D uncertain. The CDR3 is 15 amino acids. Trimming shortened V by 2 bases and J by 3 bases, and 10 bases separated the two germline ends. The germline gives CDR1 SGHTA, CDR2 FQGTGA. CDR3 protein: CASSLGPSDTGELFF. DNA of the CDR3: TGTGCCAGCAGCTTAGGTCCCAGCGACACCGGGGAGCTGTTTTTT.

V and J are TRBV10-3 and TRBJ1-5; weak D call: TRBD1 (5 bases). Trimming took 7 bases from V and 1 from J, leaving 8 bases between them. Per the germline V gene, CDR1 is ENHRY and CDR2 is SYGVKD. The CDR3 contains 13 residues. CDR3 amino acids: CAITSGSNQPQHF. The CDR3 DNA follows: TGTGCCATCACGTCAGGGAGCAATCAGCCCCAGCATTTT.

This chain uses TRBV14 with TRBJ2-7, with D possibly TRBD1 on 5 matching bases. Trimming took 2 bases from V and 3 from J, leaving 29 bases between them. Germline values: CDR1 SGHDN, CDR2 FVKESK. This CDR3 is built from 20 residues. As DNA, the CDR3 is TGTGCCAGCAGCCAATCCTACGGTAAGGGATCCGTTCGCCAGGGCTACGAGCAGTACTTC. It codes for CASSQSYGKGSVRQGYEQYF.